This T cell receptor beta chain was sequenced in a study of T cells in women clearing cervical HPV infection. The germline CDR1 and CDR2 sequences are MRHNA and SNTAGT. The CDR3 extends over 14 amino acids. V was clipped by 4 bases and J by 3 bases; unmatched bases: 2. Method: immunoSEQ multiplex PCR; TCRdb's copy keeps in-frame clones and lacks some. The specimen's table records tens of thousands of clones. On this clone: The sequenced fragment ends 3 residues before the CDR3 boundary, so the rest is inferred from the germline J gene.

The receptor was derived from a woman aged 18 to 69 with a cervical HPV16 infection that either progressed to CIN3+ or cleared (not recorded which). Source material: blood buffy coat. This chain uses TRBV6-4 with TRBJ2-1; 8 nucleotides line up with TRBD1. The DNA read from the CDR3 is TGTGCCAGCAGTGCGGACAGGGACTACAATGAG. Amino acid sequence: CASSADRDYNE. The CDR3, in full, reads CASSADRDYNEQFF.